Listed below are T cell receptor beta chains from one sample, sequenced in a study of shared clonotypes between healthy human individuals. The assay was immunoSEQ multiplex PCR, and TCRdb's table has in-frame clones only and misses some. The data hold 900,000 to 1,200,000 clones, with 75% to 80% observed a single time. The sequenced sample was memory CD4+ T cells from PBMCs. The receptors were gathered from a man aged 18 to 30 in good health. Some clones in this sample may be carry-over from other donors' samples. Each CDR3 is given with its conserved first and last residue. D genes are given only for firm matches. Clone size appears in some rows only: once, few, many, or a class for an expanded clone.

size: .
V: TRBV5-8
length: 15
J: TRBJ1-1
D: TRBD1
DNA: TGTGCCAGCAGCTTGGTCAGGGGGGGCTACACTGAAGCTTTCTTT
CDR3: CASSLVRGGYTEAFF

size: .
V: TRBV6-5
length: 13
J: TRBJ1-1
D: TRBD1
DNA: TGTGCCAGCAAGCTTACAGGGGTCACTGAAGCTTTCTTT
CDR3: CASKLTGVTEAFF

size: .
V: TRBV28
length: 20
J: TRBJ2-7
D: TRBD2
DNA: TGTGCCAGCAGCTGGACCAAGGGGGGGGTAGCTAGCGGGAGGTGGTACGAGCAGTACTTC
CDR3: CASSWTKGGVASGRWYEQYF

size: once
V: TRBV23-1
length: 20
J: TRBJ2-1
D: TRBD2
DNA: TGCGCCAGCAGTCAAACAGGGACTAGCGGGACCCTTAGCTCCTACAATGAGCAGTTCTTC
CDR3: CASSQTGTSGTLSSYNEQFF

size: .
V: TRBV7-2
length: 13
J: TRBJ2-7
D: .
DNA: TGTGCCAGCAGCCAACCCTCAGGCTACGAGCAGTACTTC
CDR3: CASSQPSGYEQYF

size: .
V: TRBV27
length: 16
J: TRBJ2-2
D: .
DNA: TGTGCCAGCAGCCCCAGGGGCCCTTTGAACACCGGGGAGCTGTTTTTT
CDR3: CASSPRGPLNTGELFF

size: .
V: TRBV14
length: 13
J: TRBJ1-5
D: .
DNA: TGTGCCAGCAGCCGGGGGGGTGGTCAGCCCCAGCATTTT
CDR3: CASSRGGGQPQHF

size: .
V: TRBV7-8
length: 18
J: TRBJ2-6
D: .
DNA: TGTGCCAGCAGCTTAGGGGCCTCTGGGGTTACTGGGGCCAACGTCCTGACTTTC
CDR3: CASSLGASGVTGANVLTF

size: .
V: TRBV7-9
length: 15
J: TRBJ2-7
D: .
DNA: TGTGCCAGCAGCACGGGGTACCACTCTGGGAACGAGCAGTACTTC
CDR3: CASSTGYHSGNEQYF

size: .
V: TRBV7-3
length: 13
J: TRBJ2-2
D: .
DNA: TGTGCCAGCAGCGCCCTGTTGACCGGGGAGCTGTTTTTT
CDR3: CASSALLTGELFF